Each of the 11 T cell receptor beta chains below was sequenced from the same sample in a study of T cell responses to AZD1222 COVID-19 vaccine. The method was immunoSEQ multiplex PCR; TCRdb's version includes in-frame clones alone and lacks a portion of them. The sample records about 26,000 clones, approximately 85% being singletons. The sequenced sample was peripheral blood, obtained 28 days after the second AZD1222 dose. The receptors shown here come from an adult who received the AZD1222 COVID-19 vaccine.

CDR3 nucleotide sequence: TGTGCCAGCAGTTCTGGAATGGTTGGCGATGAGCAGTTCTTC. Amino acids: CASSSGMVGDEQFF. The rearrangement uses TRBV6-5 and TRBJ2-1, with no clear D. Deletions cut 4 bases from V and 8 bases from J, with 15 bases between. Germline loops: CDR1 MNHEY, CDR2 SVGAGI. The length of the CDR3 is 14 residues.

The gene calls are TRBV5-6 and TRBJ1-4, with 11 bases identical to TRBD1. The CDR3 has 19 residues. Germline V gene sequence: CDR1 SGHDT, CDR2 YYEEEE. The V and J ends lost 0 bases and 3 bases, in that order; junction bases with no gene match: 10. The CDR3, as DNA: TGTGCCAGCAGCTTGGGCCGGGACAGGGGGTTCAAAGCTAATGAAAAACTGTTTTTT. This translates into CASSLGRDRGFKANEKLFF. Full variable domain (missing parts from reference TRBV5-6 and TRBJ1-4): DAGVTQSPTHLIKTRGQQVTLRCSPKSGHDTVSWYQQALGQGPQFIFQYYEEEERQRGNFPDRFSGHQFPNYSSELNVNALLLGDSALYLCASSLGRDRGFKANEKLFFGSGTQLSVL.

V is TRBV20-1 and J is TRBJ2-7; weak D call: TRBD1 (5 bases). V was cut by 4 bases and J by 3 bases, with 13 bases left in between. The CDR3 has 13 amino acids. The germline gives CDR1 DFQATT, CDR2 SNEGSKA (reference sequence). The CDR3 loop reads CSAIDRLLYEQYF. CDR3 DNA sequence: TGCAGTGCTATTGACAGACTTCTCTACGAGCAGTACTTC.

The chain joins TRBV7-2 to TRBJ2-1; D is unresolved. Per the germline V gene, CDR1 is SGHTA and CDR2 is FQGNSA. This CDR3 comprises 13 residues. With 3 bases removed from V and 6 bases from J, the gap between germline ends came to 9 bases. The CDR3: CASSFTSINEQFF. The DNA of the CDR3 is TGTGCCAGCAGCTTCACGTCTATCAATGAGCAGTTCTTC.

The rearrangement joins TRBV19 to TRBJ2-3, with 9 bases aligning to TRBD1. The ends lost 6 bases at V and 3 bases at J; junction bases unmatched: 7. The CDR3 is made up of 15 amino acids. Looked up from germline, CDR1 is LNHDA and CDR2 is SQIVND (reference sequence). The CDR3 sequence is CASRWTGVPTDTQYF. The CDR3 DNA reads TGTGCCAGTAGGTGGACAGGGGTCCCGACAGATACGCAGTATTTT.

V gene TRBV5-1 combines with J gene TRBJ2-2, with 9 bases that match TRBD1. In germline, CDR1 is SGHRS, CDR2 YFSETQ. The J segment lost 6 bases and the V segment lost 3 bases, leaving 6 bases of the junction unmatched. The CDR3 covers 15 residues. This CDR3 is CASSWTGVRAGELFF. The CDR3 nucleotides are TGCGCCAGCAGCTGGACAGGGGTTCGGGCCGGGGAGCTGTTTTTT.

The chain uses TRBV7-2 and TRBJ2-3; 8 bases agree with TRBD2. Unmatched junction bases numbered 15, after V lost 5 bases and J lost 14 bases. CDR3 length equals 14 residues. The germline gives CDR1 SGHTA, CDR2 FQGNSA. The CDR3 reads CASSPARAGGSAYF. The CDR3 coding sequence is TGTGCCAGCAGCCCCGCAAGGGCGGGGGGCTCGGCGTATTTT.

This chain uses TRBV3-1 (or the pseudogene TRBV3-2) with TRBJ1-6; D remains unclear. The V end was cut by 1 base, the J end by 3 bases, with 4 bases between. Looked up from germline, CDR1 is LGHDT and CDR2 is YNNKEL (reference sequence). The CDR3 contains 14 residues. The CDR3 region has the DNA TGTGCCAGCAGCCAAGTCAACTATAATTCACCCCTCCACTTT. Its protein product is CASSQVNYNSPLHF.

V is TRBV5-1 and J is TRBJ1-4, with 7 bases fitting TRBD1. The CDR3 consists of 15 residues. CDR1 and CDR2 (germline): SGHRS, YFSETQ. The V gene end was trimmed by 5 bases and the J gene end by 0 bases; junction bases not matched to a gene: 4. CDR3 protein: CASSSGTATNEKLFF. In DNA, the CDR3 is TGCGCCAGCAGTTCAGGGACAGCAACTAATGAAAAACTGTTTTTT.

V usage is TRBV3-1 (or the pseudogene TRBV3-2) and J usage is TRBJ2-7, with 10 bases fitting TRBD1. The V gene end was trimmed by 1 base and the J gene end by 6 bases; junction bases not matched to a gene: 3. The CDR3 is 14 amino acids. CDR1 is LGHDT and CDR2 is YNNKEL in the germline V gene (reference sequence). The CDR3 DNA follows: TGTGCCAGCAGCCAAGCAGGGACAGGGGCCGAGCAGTACTTC. Its protein is CASSQAGTGAEQYF.

V gene TRBV3-1 (or the pseudogene TRBV3-2) combines with J gene TRBJ1-2; 8 nucleotides agree with TRBD1. V gave up 2 bases and J gave up 3 bases; unmatched junction bases: 8. The germline V gene encodes CDR1 LGHDT and CDR2 YNNKEL (reference sequence). There are 16 residues in the CDR3. The chain's CDR3 is CASSQNQGAPHYGYTF. CDR3 bases: TGTGCCAGCAGCCAAAATCAGGGGGCGCCACACTATGGCTACACCTTC.